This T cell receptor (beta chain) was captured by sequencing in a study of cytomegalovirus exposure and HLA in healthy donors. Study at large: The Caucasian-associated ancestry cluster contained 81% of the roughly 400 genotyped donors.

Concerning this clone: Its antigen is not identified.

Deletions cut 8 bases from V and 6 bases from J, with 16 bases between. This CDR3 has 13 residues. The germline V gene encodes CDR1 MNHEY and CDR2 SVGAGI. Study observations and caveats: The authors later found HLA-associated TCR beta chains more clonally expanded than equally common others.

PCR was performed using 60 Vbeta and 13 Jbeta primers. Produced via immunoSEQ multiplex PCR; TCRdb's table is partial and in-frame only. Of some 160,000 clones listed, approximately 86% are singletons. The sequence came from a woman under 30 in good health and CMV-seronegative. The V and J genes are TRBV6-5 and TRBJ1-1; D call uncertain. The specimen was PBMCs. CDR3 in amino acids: CASQEGLMAEAFF. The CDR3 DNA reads TGTGCCAGCCAGGAGGGCTTAATGGCTGAAGCTTTCTTT.